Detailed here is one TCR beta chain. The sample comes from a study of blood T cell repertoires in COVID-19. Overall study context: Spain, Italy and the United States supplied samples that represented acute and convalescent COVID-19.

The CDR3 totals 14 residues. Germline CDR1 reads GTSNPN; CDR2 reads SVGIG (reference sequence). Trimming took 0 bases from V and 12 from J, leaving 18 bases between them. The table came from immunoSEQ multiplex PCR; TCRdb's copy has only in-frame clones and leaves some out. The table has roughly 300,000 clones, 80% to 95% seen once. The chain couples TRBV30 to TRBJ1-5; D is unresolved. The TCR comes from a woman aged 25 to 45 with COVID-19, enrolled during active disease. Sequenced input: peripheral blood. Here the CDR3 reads CAWSVRRAEGGQHF. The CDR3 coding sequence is TGTGCCTGGAGTGTACGAAGAGCCGAGGGTGGCCAGCATTTT.